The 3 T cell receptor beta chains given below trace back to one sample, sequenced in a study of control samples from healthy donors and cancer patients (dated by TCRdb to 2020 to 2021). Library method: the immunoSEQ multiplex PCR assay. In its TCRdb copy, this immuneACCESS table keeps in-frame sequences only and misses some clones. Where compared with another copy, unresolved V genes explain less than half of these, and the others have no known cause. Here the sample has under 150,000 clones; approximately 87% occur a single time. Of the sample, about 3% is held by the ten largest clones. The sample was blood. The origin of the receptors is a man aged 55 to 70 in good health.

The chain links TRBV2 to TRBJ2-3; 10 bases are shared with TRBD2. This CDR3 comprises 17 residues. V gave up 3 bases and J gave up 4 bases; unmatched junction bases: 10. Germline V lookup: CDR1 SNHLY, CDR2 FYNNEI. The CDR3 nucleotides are TGTGCCAGCAGTGACCTATTACTAGCGGGGCGCCCAGATACGCAGTATTTT. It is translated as CASSDLLLAGRPDTQYF.

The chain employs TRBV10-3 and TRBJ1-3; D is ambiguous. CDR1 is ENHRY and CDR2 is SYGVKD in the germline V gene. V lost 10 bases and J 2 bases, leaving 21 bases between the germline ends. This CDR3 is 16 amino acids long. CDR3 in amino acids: CATREDGGVAGNTIYF. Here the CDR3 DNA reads TGTGCCACGAGGGAGGACGGCGGGGTGGCTGGAAACACCATATATTTT.

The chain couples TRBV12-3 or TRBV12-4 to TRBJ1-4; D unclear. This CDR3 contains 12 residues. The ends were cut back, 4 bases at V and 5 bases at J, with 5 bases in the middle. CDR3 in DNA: TGTGCCAGCAGTTCCATCAATGAAAAACTGTTTTTT. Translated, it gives CASSSINEKLFF.